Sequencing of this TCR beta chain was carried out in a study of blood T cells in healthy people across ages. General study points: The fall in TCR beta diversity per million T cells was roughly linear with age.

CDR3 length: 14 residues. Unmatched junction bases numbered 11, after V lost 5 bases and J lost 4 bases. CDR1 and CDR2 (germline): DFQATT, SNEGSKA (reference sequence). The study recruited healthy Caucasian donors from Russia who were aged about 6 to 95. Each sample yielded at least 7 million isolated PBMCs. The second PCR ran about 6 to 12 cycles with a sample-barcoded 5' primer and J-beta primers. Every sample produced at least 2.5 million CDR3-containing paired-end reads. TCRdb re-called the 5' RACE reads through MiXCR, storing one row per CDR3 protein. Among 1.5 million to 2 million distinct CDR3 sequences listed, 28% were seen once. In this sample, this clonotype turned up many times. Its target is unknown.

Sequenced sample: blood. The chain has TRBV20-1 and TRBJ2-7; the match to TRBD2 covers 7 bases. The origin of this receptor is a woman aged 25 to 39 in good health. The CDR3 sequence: CSADPPGGRYEQYF. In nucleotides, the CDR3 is TGCAGTGCTGACCCCCCGGGGGGACGGTACGAGCAGTACTTC.